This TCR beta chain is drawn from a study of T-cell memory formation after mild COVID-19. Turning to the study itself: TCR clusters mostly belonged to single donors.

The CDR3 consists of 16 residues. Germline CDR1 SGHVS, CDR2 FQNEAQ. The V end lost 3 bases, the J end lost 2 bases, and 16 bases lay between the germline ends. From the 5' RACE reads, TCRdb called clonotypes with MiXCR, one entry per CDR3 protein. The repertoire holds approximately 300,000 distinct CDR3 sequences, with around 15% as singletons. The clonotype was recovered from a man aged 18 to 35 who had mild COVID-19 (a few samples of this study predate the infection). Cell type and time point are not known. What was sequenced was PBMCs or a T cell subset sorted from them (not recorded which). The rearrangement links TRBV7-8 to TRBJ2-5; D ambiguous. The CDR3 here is CASSLFGLSGQETQYF. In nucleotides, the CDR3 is TGTGCCAGCAGCTTGTTTGGGCTAAGTGGGCAAGAGACCCAGTACTTC.